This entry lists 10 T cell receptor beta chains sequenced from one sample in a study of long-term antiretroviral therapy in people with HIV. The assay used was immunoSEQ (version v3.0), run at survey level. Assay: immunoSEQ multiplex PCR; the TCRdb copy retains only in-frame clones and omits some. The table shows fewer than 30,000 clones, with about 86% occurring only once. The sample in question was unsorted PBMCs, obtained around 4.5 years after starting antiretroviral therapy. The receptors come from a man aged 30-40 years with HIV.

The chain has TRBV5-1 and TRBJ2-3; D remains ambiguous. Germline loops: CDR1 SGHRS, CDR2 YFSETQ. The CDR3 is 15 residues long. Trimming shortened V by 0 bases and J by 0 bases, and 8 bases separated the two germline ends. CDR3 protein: CASSLAVDSTDTQYF. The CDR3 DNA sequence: TGCGCCAGCAGCTTGGCTGTGGATAGCACAGATACGCAGTATTTT.

The CDR3 loop reads CASSIDLGNTEAFF. DNA of the CDR3: TGTGCCAGTAGTATAGATCTAGGGAACACTGAAGCTTTCTTT. The chain combines TRBV19 with TRBJ1-1; D gene unclear. Germline-derived CDR1 and CDR2 are LNHDA and SQIVND (reference sequence). CDR3 length: 14 residues. Deletions cut 0 bases from V and 1 base from J, with 6 bases between. The variable domain in full, with the rest retrieved from reference TRBV19 and TRBJ1-1, is DGGITQSPKYLFRKEGQNVTLSCEQNLNHDAMYWYRQDPGQGLRLIYYSQIVNDFQKGDIAEGYSVSREKKESFPLTVTSAQKNPTAFYLCASSIDLGNTEAFFGQGTRLTVV.

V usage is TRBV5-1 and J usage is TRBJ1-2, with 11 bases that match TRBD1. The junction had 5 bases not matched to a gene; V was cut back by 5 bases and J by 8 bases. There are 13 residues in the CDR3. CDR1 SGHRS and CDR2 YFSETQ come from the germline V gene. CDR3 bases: TGCGCCAGCAGAATTCGGACAGGGGGCGGCTACACCTTC. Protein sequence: CASRIRTGGGYTF.

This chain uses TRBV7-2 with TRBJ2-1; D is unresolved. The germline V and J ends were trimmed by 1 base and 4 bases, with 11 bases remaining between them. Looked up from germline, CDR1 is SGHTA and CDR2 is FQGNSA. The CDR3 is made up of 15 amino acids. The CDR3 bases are TGTGCCAGCAGCTTAGGGTGGGTAACATACAATGAGCAGTTCTTC. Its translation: CASSLGWVTYNEQFF.

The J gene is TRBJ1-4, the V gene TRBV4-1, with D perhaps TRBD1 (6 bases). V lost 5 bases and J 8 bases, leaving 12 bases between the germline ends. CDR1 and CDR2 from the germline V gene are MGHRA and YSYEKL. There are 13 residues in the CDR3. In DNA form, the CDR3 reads TGCGCCAGCAGCATGGGGACATCAGAAAAACTGTTTTTT. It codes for CASSMGTSEKLFF.

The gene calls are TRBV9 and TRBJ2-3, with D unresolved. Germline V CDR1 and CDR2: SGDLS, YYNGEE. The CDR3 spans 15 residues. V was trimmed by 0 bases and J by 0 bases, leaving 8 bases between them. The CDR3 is CASSVGRISTDTQYF. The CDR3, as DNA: TGTGCCAGCAGCGTAGGGCGGATTAGCACAGATACGCAGTATTTT.

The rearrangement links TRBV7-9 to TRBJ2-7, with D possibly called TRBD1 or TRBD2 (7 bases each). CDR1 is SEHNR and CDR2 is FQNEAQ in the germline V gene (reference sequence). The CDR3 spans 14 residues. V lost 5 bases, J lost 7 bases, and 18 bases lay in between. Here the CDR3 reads CASSPGRGPREQYF. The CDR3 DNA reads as TGTGCCAGCAGCCCAGGGAGGGGGCCGCGGGAGCAGTACTTC.

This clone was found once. CDR3 DNA sequence: TGTGCCAGCAGTGAGGGGGTGACCGGGCAGTACTTC. This encodes CASSEGVTGQYF. The chain carries TRBV2 and TRBJ2-7; perhaps D is TRBD1 or TRBD2 (5 bases each). V was clipped by 3 bases and J by 9 bases, with 12 bases between them. Germline loops: CDR1 SNHLY, CDR2 FYNNEI. The CDR3 consists of 12 residues. The full variable domain, rest sourced from reference TRBV2 and TRBJ2-7, is EPEVTQTPSHQVTQMGQEVILRCVPISNHLYFYWYRQILGQKVEFLVSFYNNEISEKSEIFDDQFSVERPDGSNFTLKIRSTKLEDSAMYFCASSEGVTGQYFGPGTRLTVT.

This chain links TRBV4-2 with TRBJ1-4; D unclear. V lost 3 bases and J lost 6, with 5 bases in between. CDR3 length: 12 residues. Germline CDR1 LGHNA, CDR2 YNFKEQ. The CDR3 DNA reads TGTGCCAGCAGCCATGAAGATGAAAAACTGTTTTTT. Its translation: CASSHEDEKLFF.

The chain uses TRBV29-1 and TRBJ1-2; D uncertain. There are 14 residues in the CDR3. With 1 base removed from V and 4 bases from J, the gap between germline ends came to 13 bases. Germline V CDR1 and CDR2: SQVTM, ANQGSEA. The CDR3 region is CSVEGTGSFYGYTF. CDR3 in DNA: TGCAGCGTTGAAGGGACGGGCTCTTTCTATGGCTACACCTTC.